These T cell receptor beta chains were read from a single sample in a study of T-cell memory formation after mild COVID-19. TCRdb re-called the 5' RACE reads through MiXCR, storing one row per CDR3 protein. The data hold roughly 130,000 distinct CDR3 sequences, with approximately 16% observed a single time. What was sequenced was PBMCs or a T cell subset sorted from them (not recorded which). These receptors all stem from an adult woman who had mild COVID-19 (a few samples of this study predate the infection). Cell type and time point are not known. Both conserved end residues are part of each CDR3. Fields, in order: V gene, clone size, D gene, J gene, CDR3 protein, CDR3 DNA. A D gene is named only where the DNA matches it firmly. Clone size is given for some rows only: seen once, a few or many times, or a class if the clone is expanded.

>TRBV7-9|few|TRBD1|TRBJ1-6
CASSPGTGDNSPLHF
TGTGCCAGCAGCCCCGGGACAGGGGATAATTCACCCCTCCACTTT
>TRBV9|few|.|TRBJ2-1
CASSAHRSSYNEQFF
TGTGCCAGCAGCGCCCATCGTAGCTCCTACAATGAGCAGTTCTTC
>TRBV10-3|.|.|TRBJ1-2
CAIRDDSGYGYTF
TGTGCCATCAGGGATGACTCCGGCTATGGCTACACCTTC
>TRBV30|.|.|TRBJ2-6
CAWSPDFVANVLTF
TGTGCCTGGAGTCCCGATTTTGTGGCCAACGTCCTGACTTTC
>TRBV10-3|few|.|TRBJ2-3
CAISDIRQGSSTDTQYF
TGTGCCATCAGTGATATCAGGCAGGGTTCGAGCACAGATACGCAGTATTTT
>TRBV12-3/TRBV12-4|few|TRBD1|TRBJ2-5
CASTFTRGQAGQETQYF
TGTGCCAGCACATTCACCCGGGGACAGGCCGGCCAAGAGACCCAGTACTTC
>TRBV5-4|once|TRBD2|TRBJ2-1
CASSPGTSGSARNEQFF
TGTGCCAGCAGCCCCGGGACTAGCGGGAGTGCCCGTAATGAGCAGTTCTTC
>TRBV23-1|.|TRBD2|TRBJ2-1
CASRDSGRKAYNEQFF
TGCGCCAGCAGGGATAGCGGGAGAAAGGCCTACAATGAGCAGTTCTTC
>TRBV7-9|.|.|TRBJ2-1
CASSPPAVLGRVGSNEQFF
TGTGCCAGCAGCCCACCAGCAGTTCTGGGCAGGGTGGGATCTAATGAGCAGTTCTTC
>TRBV23-1|.|TRBD2|TRBJ2-3
CASSRPGLAGGPTDTQYF
TGCGCCAGCAGTCGCCCGGGACTAGCGGGAGGGCCGACAGATACGCAGTATTTT
>TRBV2|many|TRBD1|TRBJ2-7
CASSGQGAYEQYF
TGTGCCAGCAGTGGACAGGGGGCGTACGAGCAGTACTTC
>TRBV5-1|.|.|TRBJ2-5
CASSLGGSRETQYF
TGCGCCAGCAGCTTGGGGGGTTCACGAGAGACCCAGTACTTC
>TRBV5-1|.|.|TRBJ2-5
CASSLDRVGETQYF
TGCGCCAGCAGCTTGGACAGGGTAGGAGAGACCCAGTACTTC
>TRBV9|.|.|TRBJ2-5
CASSVAGNQETQYF
TGTGCCAGCAGCGTAGCGGGGAATCAAGAGACCCAGTACTTC